The 5 T cell receptor beta chains given below trace back to one sample, sequenced in a study of T-cell memory formation after mild COVID-19. In TCRdb, the 5' RACE reads were re-called with MiXCR into one record per CDR3 protein. Found here are a few hundred thousand distinct CDR3 sequences, 8% to 11% of them singletons; the top ten hold approximately 2.8%. Sequenced input: PBMCs or a T cell subset sorted from them (not recorded which). Source of these receptors: a young man who had mild COVID-19 (a few samples of this study predate the infection). Cell type and time point are not known.

The gene calls are TRBV2 and TRBJ1-2; the D is unclear. The CDR3 covers 13 residues. V was clipped by 2 bases and J by 2 bases, with 6 bases between them. Germline V gives CDR1 SNHLY, CDR2 FYNNEI. As DNA, the CDR3 is TGTGCCAGCAGTGAATTGGTCAACTATGGCTACACCTTC. Translation gives CASSELVNYGYTF.

This chain joins TRBV4-3 and TRBJ2-5, with TRBD2 as a possible D gene (5 bases). The CDR3 runs 15 residues. Germline CDR1 LGHNA, CDR2 YSLEER. V lost 0 bases, J lost 6 bases, and 14 bases lay in between. In nucleotides, the CDR3 is TGCGCCAGCAGCCAAGACTCGCGTCGGGGAAAGACCCAGTACTTC. Its translation: CASSQDSRRGKTQYF.

The chain employs TRBV5-1 and TRBJ1-6; 10 nucleotides line up with TRBD1. The CDR3 length is 16 residues. Losses at the gene ends were 0 bases for V and 7 bases for J; bases not matched to a gene: 4. Germline-derived CDR1 and CDR2 are SGHRS and YFSETQ. The CDR3 DNA sequence: TGCGCCAGCAGCTTGGGACAGGGGGCTAGCAATTCACCCCTCCACTTT. It yields the protein CASSLGQGASNSPLHF.

This clonotype appeared many times. This chain joins TRBV7-9 and TRBJ2-5, with 7 bases lining up with TRBD2. V was clipped by 5 bases and J by 5 bases; unmatched bases: 5. Germline CDR1 is SEHNR and CDR2 is FQNEAQ (reference sequence). The CDR3 has 13 amino acids. CDR3 nucleotides: TGTGCCAGCAGCCCGGGGGGTCGGGAGACCCAGTACTTC. Protein: CASSPGGRETQYF.

The chain carries TRBV9 and TRBJ2-3; possible D gene TRBD2, 7 bases. Looked up from germline, CDR1 is SGDLS and CDR2 is YYNGEE. This CDR3 is 16 amino acids long. The V end lost 0 bases, the J end lost 6 bases, and 17 bases lay between the germline ends. The CDR3: CASSVVGGGGLDTQYF. As DNA, the CDR3 is TGTGCCAGCAGCGTAGTAGGGGGGGGCGGTCTGGATACGCAGTATTTT.